The rows below give T cell receptor beta chains drawn from one sample of a study of blood T cells in healthy people across ages. TCRdb re-called the 5' RACE reads with MiXCR, one entry per CDR3 protein. The sample has some 1.4 million distinct CDR3 sequences; about 40% are singletons. The material sequenced was blood. Receptors originate from a young woman in good health. Each CDR3 is given with its conserved first and last residue. Fields, in order: J gene, V gene, clone size, D gene, CDR3 protein, CDR3 DNA. The D gene is left open where the match is weak. Not every row has a clone size; where given, it reads once, few, many or a size class.

j_gene: TRBJ1-2
v_gene: TRBV20-1
abundance: -
d_gene: TRBD1
CDR3aa: CSAAPGQRANYGYTF
CDR3nt: TGCAGTGCGGCGCCGGGACAGAGGGCTAACTATGGCTACACCTTC

j_gene: TRBJ2-5
v_gene: TRBV20-1
abundance: few
d_gene: TRBD1
CDR3aa: CSARGTGQETQYF
CDR3nt: TGCAGTGCTAGAGGGACAGGACAAGAGACCCAGTACTTC

j_gene: TRBJ2-1
v_gene: TRBV4-1
abundance: -
d_gene: TRBD2
CDR3aa: CASSQEIPLAGSYNKQFF
CDR3nt: TGCGCCAGCAGCCAAGAAATCCCCCTAGCGGGGTCTTACAATAAGCAGTTCTTC

j_gene: TRBJ2-5
v_gene: TRBV7-6
abundance: few
d_gene: -
CDR3aa: CASSLLPEGPVGKTQYF
CDR3nt: TGTGCCAGCAGCTTACTACCAGAGGGGCCGGTCGGAAAGACCCAGTACTTC

j_gene: TRBJ2-5
v_gene: TRBV6-2/TRBV6-3
abundance: -
d_gene: TRBD2
CDR3aa: CASNGLAGETQYF
CDR3nt: TGTGCCAGCAACGGGCTAGCGGGAGAGACCCAGTACTTC

j_gene: TRBJ2-1
v_gene: TRBV24-1
abundance: few
d_gene: -
CDR3aa: CATSDPDRREEFF
CDR3nt: TGTGCCACCAGTGACCCCGACCGAAGAGAGGAGTTCTTC

j_gene: TRBJ2-2
v_gene: TRBV5-1
abundance: -
d_gene: TRBD2
CDR3aa: CASSGLAGSNTGELFF
CDR3nt: TGCGCCAGCTCAGGACTAGCGGGGTCGAACACCGGGGAGCTGTTTTTT

j_gene: TRBJ2-5
v_gene: TRBV28
abundance: -
d_gene: TRBD2
CDR3aa: CASISPGTSRWGQYF
CDR3nt: TGTGCCAGCATCTCTCCCGGGACTAGTCGGTGGGGGCAGTACTTC

j_gene: TRBJ2-6
v_gene: TRBV3-1
abundance: few
d_gene: -
CDR3aa: CASSPSFLRVSGANVLTF
CDR3nt: TGTGCCAGCAGCCCCTCTTTTTTGAGGGTCTCTGGGGCCAACGTCCTGACTTTC

j_gene: TRBJ2-3
v_gene: TRBV18
abundance: -
d_gene: -
CDR3aa: CASSPRPRLSTDTQYF
CDR3nt: TGTGCCAGCTCACCACGGCCGAGACTCAGCACAGATACGCAGTATTTT

j_gene: TRBJ2-7
v_gene: TRBV6-5
abundance: -
d_gene: -
CDR3aa: CASSNTGTESSYEQYF
CDR3nt: TGTGCCAGCAGTAACACAGGGACCGAGAGCTCCTACGAGCAGTACTTC

j_gene: TRBJ1-1
v_gene: TRBV6-6
abundance: -
d_gene: -
CDR3aa: CASHTATDTEAFF
CDR3nt: TGTGCCAGCCATACGGCAACCGACACTGAAGCTTTCTTT

j_gene: TRBJ2-5
v_gene: TRBV4-1
abundance: many
d_gene: TRBD1
CDR3aa: CASSPRQGQETQYF
CDR3nt: TGCGCCAGCAGCCCCCGACAGGGACAAGAGACCCAGTACTTC

j_gene: TRBJ1-5
v_gene: TRBV6-1
abundance: -
d_gene: -
CDR3aa: CASSDSINGQPQHF
CDR3nt: TGTGCCAGCAGTGATTCAATAAATGGTCAGCCCCAGCATTTT

j_gene: TRBJ2-3
v_gene: TRBV7-3
abundance: -
d_gene: TRBD2
CDR3aa: CANSRGLAGRADTQYF
CDR3nt: TGTGCCAACAGCCGCGGACTAGCGGGGAGGGCAGATACGCAGTATTTT

j_gene: TRBJ1-1
v_gene: TRBV7-2
abundance: -
d_gene: -
CDR3aa: CASSFDSYTEAFF
CDR3nt: TGTGCCAGCAGCTTCGACAGTTACACTGAAGCTTTCTTT

j_gene: TRBJ2-5
v_gene: TRBV7-9
abundance: -
d_gene: -
CDR3aa: CASSLHGATETQYF
CDR3nt: TGTGCCAGCAGCTTACATGGGGCTACGGAGACCCAGTACTTC